This T cell receptor (beta chain) was recorded in a study of OX40 agonist ivuxolimab in advanced cancers. For the study at large: Ivuxolimab was delivered to patients intravenously every 2 weeks at doses spanning 0.01 to 10 mg/kg. Patients were 65% to 85% male with ages about 20 to 79, mean roughly 64.

With respect to this clone: The antigen is unknown.

The CDR3 has 17 residues. V shed 3 bases, J shed 7 bases, and the junction held 7 bases outside the gene matches. Some clones are missing from TCRdb's copy, which holds only in-frame ones; the method was immunoSEQ multiplex PCR. This table has tens of thousands of clones, about 87% appearing once. Study results and caveats: Certain nonresponders additionally had low normalized T-cell clonal expansion.

This sequence originates from an adult with an advanced solid tumor such as melanoma, head and neck, liver or kidney cancer. The sequences come from CD4+ or CD8+ T cells sorted from blood, collected in a trial of the OX40 agonist ivuxolimab. V usage is TRBV5-3 and J usage is TRBJ2-1, with 16 bases identical to TRBD2. TRBV5-3 is reported as an ORF; its role is uncertain. This CDR3 reads CARSSGLAGGPGNEQFF. CDR3 in DNA: TGTGCCAGAAGCTCGGGACTAGCGGGAGGGCCGGGGAATGAGCAGTTCTTC.